The 4 T cell receptor beta chains reported below all come from one sample, sequenced in a study of blood T cell repertoires in COVID-19. The data were produced by immunoSEQ multiplex PCR, yet TCRdb's version contains in-frame clones alone and is incomplete. The repertoire holds 50,000 or so clones, with around 88% as singletons. The sample consisted of peripheral blood. Every receptor here comes from a woman aged 55-70 years with acute or convalescent COVID-19.

V and J are TRBV29-1 and TRBJ1-5; 9 bases agree with TRBD1. Germline loops: CDR1 SQVTM, CDR2 ANQGSEA. This CDR3 is 14 amino acids long. V shed 4 bases and J 3 bases; nucleotides not matched to a gene: 4. The CDR3 sequence is CSVVGQGLNQPQHF. DNA for the CDR3: TGCAGCGTTGTGGGACAGGGCCTCAATCAGCCCCAGCATTTT.

This sequence joins TRBV5-4 and TRBJ2-2, with TRBD2 matching over 9 bases. The CDR3 runs to 17 residues. The junction had 11 bases not matched to a gene; V was cut back by 2 bases and J by 6 bases. Germline V gene lookup returns CDR1 SGHNT and CDR2 YYREEE (reference sequence). DNA of the CDR3: TGTGCCAGCAGCTTAATAATGTTAGCGGGAGTAGCCGGGGAGCTGTTTTTT. Encoded protein: CASSLIMLAGVAGELFF.

The chain's CDR3 is CASSQDEGADAQETQYF. CDR3 DNA: TGCGCCAGCAGCCAAGATGAGGGGGCAGATGCCCAAGAGACCCAGTACTTC. V and J are TRBV4-1 and TRBJ2-5, with 7 positions matching TRBD1. Per germline, CDR1 MGHRA and CDR2 YSYEKL. This CDR3 is built from 17 residues. Trimming took 0 bases from V and 1 from J; bases not matched to a gene: 8.

V is TRBV28 and J is TRBJ2-7, with D possibly being TRBD1 (6 bases). Germline-derived CDR1 and CDR2 are MDHEN and SYDVKM. Deletions cut 6 bases from V and 2 bases from J, with 17 bases between. This CDR3 has 15 amino acids. The CDR3: CASSPYGGGAYEQYF. CDR3 bases: TGTGCCAGCAGCCCTTACGGTGGGGGCGCCTACGAGCAGTACTTC.